This TCR beta chain appears in the sequencing data of a study of blood T cell repertoires in COVID-19. At the level of the study: The cDNA or gDNA used as material had been derived from T cells, B-cell-depleted T cells, or PBMCs.

Here immunoSEQ multiplex PCR was the method, and the copy in TCRdb shows in-frame clones only, minus some. The sample includes approximately 300,000 clones, about nine tenths of them seen just once. Trimming removed 0 bases from V and 4 bases from J, with 10 bases in between. This CDR3 contains 15 residues. CDR1 is MNHEY, CDR2 SVGAGI, per germline. This rearrangement joins TRBV6-5 to TRBJ2-1, with D uncertain. Sequenced input: PBMCs or T cells enriched from blood (not recorded which). This TCR was sampled from a woman aged 30 to 39 who had recovered from COVID-19. The DNA for the CDR3 is TGTGCCAGCAGTTACTCGTATGGCCCATACAATGAGCAGTTCTTC. This sequence encodes CASSYSYGPYNEQFF.